This T cell receptor beta chain was retrieved from a study of T-cell memory formation after mild COVID-19 (dated by TCRdb to about 2021). In terms of the full investigation: Most TCR sequence clusters were specific to one of the two donors. In two donors, T-cell clones that expanded and contracted after mild COVID-19 were followed by sequencing TCRalpha and TCRbeta repertoires longitudinally. The cohort comprised two young, previously healthy adult volunteers, one female and one male.

The CDR3, from cysteine to phenylalanine, totals 12 residues. Only the CDR3 portion is preserved as DNA: 36 bases, with reading frame beginning at the first base. Cut back by 9 bases and 5 bases, the V and J ends lie 11 bases apart. The germline V gene gives CDR1 as MNHNS and CDR2 as SASEGT. Ficoll-Paque density gradient centrifugation was the method used to isolate PBMCs. A remark on this clonotype: Its recognized antigen is unknown. Per-base qualities were not stored, and no clone one base away is much larger.

General study outcomes and caveats: Only a couple of mild cases were covered by the study, and larger cohorts that include severe cases with pre-infection samples were considered necessary. SARS-CoV-2 specificity was not confirmed for the second-wave clones peaking on day 37. Contracting CD4+ clones were found mainly in CM and EM memory subsets, while CD8+ clones were enriched in EMRA. Some responding clones were found in pre-infection memory, which suggests that pre-existing cross-reactive memory T cells took part in the SARS-CoV-2 response. From day 15 to 85, contracting clones showed balanced CD4/CD8 phenotypes, whereas a second wave of clones that expanded from day 15 to 37 leaned towards CD4+.

Instrument used: Illumina NovaSeq 6000. cDNA libraries for TCRalpha and TCRbeta were prepared by 5'RACE using constant-segment primers, with sample barcodes and unique molecular identifiers added. RNA was extracted from every sample with Trizol reagent. Libraries were amplified in two PCR steps, with a second sample barcode and Illumina TruSeq adapters added in the second step. The libraries were sequenced on an Illumina NovaSeq using 2 x 150 bp paired-end reads. Regarding the original processing steps: Reads were demultiplexed and collapsed into UMI-guided consensus sequences with migec v1.2.7. Using mixcr v2.1.11, the UMI consensuses were aligned to TRA and TRB V and J templates and assembled into clonotypes. Clonotypes were classified as expanded or contracted when called significant by both edgeR and NoisET, with noise models trained on biological replicates. For edgeR calls, the thresholds were a false discovery rate-adjusted p below 0.01 and a log2 fold-change of 1. As an exploratory analysis of dynamics, max-normalized trajectories of the 1000 most abundant clonotypes were examined by PCA with hierarchical clustering. Separately sequenced CD4+ and CD8+ repertoires were used to assign a CD4 or CD8 phenotype to each responding clone. The public reads were reprocessed in TCRdb via fastp at Q25 and MiXCR, keeping in-frame beta chains. Each CDR3 protein appears once, grouped with its most common genes and DNA. TCRdb, not the authors, supplied the V and J calls. The sample profile shows 210,000 or so distinct CDR3 sequences; around 18% of them were found once. Roughly 2.4% of the sample is in the top ten clones.

The sequence came from an adult woman who had mild COVID-19 (a few samples of this study predate the infection). The sample titles of this study are shuffled in the database, so cell type and time point are left out; the donor was told from shared clones. The chain couples TRBV6-1 to TRBJ1-5, with an unclear D gene assignment. What was sequenced was PBMCs or a T cell subset sorted from them (not recorded which). In nucleotide form, the sequence is TGTGCCAGTCGACACCAGGATCAGCCCCAGCATTTT. This gives the protein CASRHQDQPQHF.